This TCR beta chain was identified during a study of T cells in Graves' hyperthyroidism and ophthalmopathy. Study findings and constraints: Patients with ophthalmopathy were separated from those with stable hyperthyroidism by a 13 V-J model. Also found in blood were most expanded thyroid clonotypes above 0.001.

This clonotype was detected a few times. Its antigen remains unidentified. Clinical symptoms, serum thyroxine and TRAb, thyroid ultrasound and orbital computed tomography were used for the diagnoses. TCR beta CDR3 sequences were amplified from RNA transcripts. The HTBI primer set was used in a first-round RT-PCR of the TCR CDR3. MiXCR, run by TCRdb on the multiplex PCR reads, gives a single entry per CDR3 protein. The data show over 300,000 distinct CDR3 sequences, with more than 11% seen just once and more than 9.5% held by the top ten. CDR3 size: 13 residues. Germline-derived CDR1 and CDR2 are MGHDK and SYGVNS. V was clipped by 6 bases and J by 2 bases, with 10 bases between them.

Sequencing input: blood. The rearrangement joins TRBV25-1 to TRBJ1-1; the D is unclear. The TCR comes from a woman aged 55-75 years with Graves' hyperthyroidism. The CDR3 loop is CASRSTANTEAFF. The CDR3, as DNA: TGTGCCAGCAGATCTACAGCTAACACTGAAGCTTTCTTT.